This TCR beta chain was found in a study of tumor-infiltrating lymphocytes in oesophageal squamous cell carcinoma listed by TCRdb under 2016. Note on this clonotype: The clone's antigen remains unknown. Base qualities are missing; no much larger clone stands one base away.

The library was produced with PCR. The sample was run on an Illumina HiSeq 2000. The public reads were reprocessed in TCRdb via fastp at Q25 and MiXCR, keeping in-frame beta chains. Each entry is one CDR3 protein sequence, shown with its most common DNA and genes. This sample is represented by 19,000 or so distinct CDR3 sequences; 35% to 40% of them were singletons. The biggest ten clones account for 30% to 45% of the sample. The clonotype was recovered from a male donor with esophageal squamous cell carcinoma. Sequencing was performed on esophageal tumor tissue.

The CDR3 is CASSQSSGTWETQYF. The nucleotide sequence is given as TGTGCCAGCAGCCAATCCTCCGGGACATGGGAGACCCAGTACTTC. The V gene is TRBV7-2 and the J gene is TRBJ2-5; a tentative D match to TRBD1 spans 6 bases. CDR1 SGHTA and CDR2 FQGNSA are derived from the germline V gene. The CDR3 spans 15 residues, from the cysteine through the phenylalanine. Solely the CDR3 DNA is kept, with 45 bases framed from the first base. V and J are truncated by 5 bases and 5 bases respectively, leaving an intervening sequence of 18 bases.